This TCR beta chain is drawn from a study of blood T cells in healthy people across ages. Overall study results and limits: Older individuals had lower TCR beta diversity per million T cells (the decline was roughly linear). Leaving the PBMCs unsorted stopped any conclusive comparison of naive versus antigen-experienced cells.

On this clonotype: As yet, its antigen is unknown.

Whenever a sample was processed, at least 6 million PBMCs were isolated. This CDR3 has 14 amino acids. Trimming cost V 4 bases and J 3 bases, with 12 bases left between them. Per germline, CDR1 SGHTA and CDR2 FQGNSA. It was with a sample-barcoded 5' primer and a J-beta primer mix that a second PCR of roughly 6 to 12 cycles was run. TCRdb fed the 5' RACE reads into MiXCR, producing one record per CDR3 protein. The data show roughly 860,000 distinct CDR3 sequences, less than 80% seen once. The chain is built from TRBV7-2 and TRBJ1-2; D is perhaps TRBD1 (6 bases). This clonotype originated in a man younger than 45 in good health. Material for sequencing was blood. The CDR3 region is CASSSDRVYYGYTF. CDR3 DNA: TGTGCCAGCAGCTCGGACAGAGTTTACTATGGCTACACCTTC.